A selection of T cell receptor beta chains follows, all from one sample in a study of blood T cell repertoires in COVID-19. Profiled with immunoSEQ multiplex PCR; TCRdb holds only in-frame clones, not every one. The table shows 390,000 or so clones, with about 87% occurring only once. Sequencing was carried out using PBMCs or T cells enriched from blood (not recorded which). The receptors shown here come from a woman aged 45-65 years who had recovered from COVID-19. Each CDR3 is given with its conserved first and last residue. D genes are given only for firm matches. Rows may omit the clone size; those that give it use once, few, many or a size class.

CDR3 DNA: TGTGCCAGCAGCTCAATGGCGGGCCTGTTCTACGAGCAGTACTTC
CDR3 protein: CASSSMAGLFYEQYF
clone size: .
J gene: TRBJ2-7
V gene: TRBV7-8
D gene: .

CDR3 DNA: TGTGCCAGCAGCTTAGACCCACAGGGGGCTCTTAACTATGGCTACACCTTC
CDR3 protein: CASSLDPQGALNYGYTF
clone size: .
J gene: TRBJ1-2
V gene: TRBV7-2
D gene: TRBD1

CDR3 DNA: TGTGCCAGTAGTATAGCATCCCGGGAATACAATCAGCCCCAGCATTTT
CDR3 protein: CASSIASREYNQPQHF
clone size: .
J gene: TRBJ1-5
V gene: TRBV19
D gene: .

CDR3 DNA: TGTGCCAGCAGTAAACAGGGTAATGGCCAGCCCCAGCATTTT
CDR3 protein: CASSKQGNGQPQHF
clone size: .
J gene: TRBJ1-5
V gene: TRBV2
D gene: .

CDR3 DNA: TGTGCCAGCAGCTTGAAAGCGGGGGGGCCCACAGATACGCAGTATTTT
CDR3 protein: CASSLKAGGPTDTQYF
clone size: .
J gene: TRBJ2-3
V gene: TRBV5-8
D gene: TRBD2

CDR3 DNA: TGTGCCAGCAGCTCCGCGGGACAGGGCTCCTATAATTCACCCCTCCACTTT
CDR3 protein: CASSSAGQGSYNSPLHF
clone size: .
J gene: TRBJ1-6
V gene: TRBV7-9
D gene: TRBD1

CDR3 DNA: TGCGCCAGCAGCCTCCAGGACACGAATAACTATGGCTACACCTTC
CDR3 protein: CASSLQDTNNYGYTF
clone size: .
J gene: TRBJ1-2
V gene: TRBV4-1
D gene: .

CDR3 DNA: TGTGCCACCAGCAGAGAGGGGACAGACTACGAGCAGTTCTTC
CDR3 protein: CATSREGTDYEQFF
clone size: .
J gene: TRBJ2-1
V gene: TRBV15
D gene: TRBD1

CDR3 DNA: TGTGCCAGCAGTTCGGAGGCCGGGGAGCTGTTTTTT
CDR3 protein: CASSSEAGELFF
clone size: .
J gene: TRBJ2-2
V gene: TRBV12-3/TRBV12-4
D gene: .

CDR3 DNA: TGTGCCAGCAGTTCCCCGACGGGTAACTATGGCTACACCTTC
CDR3 protein: CASSSPTGNYGYTF
clone size: .
J gene: TRBJ1-2
V gene: TRBV28
D gene: .

CDR3 DNA: TGTGCCACCAGTGATGGGGGGACTCTCCTTCAGTACTTC
CDR3 protein: CATSDGGTLLQYF
clone size: .
J gene: TRBJ2-4
V gene: TRBV24-1
D gene: .

CDR3 DNA: TGTGCCAGCATCAAAGGACAGGGAAGCAATCAGCCCCAGCATTTT
CDR3 protein: CASIKGQGSNQPQHF
clone size: .
J gene: TRBJ1-5
V gene: TRBV6-5
D gene: TRBD1

CDR3 DNA: TGCGCCAGTTCGTCCGGACAGGGTCTGCCCCAGCATTTT
CDR3 protein: CASSSGQGLPQHF
clone size: few
J gene: TRBJ1-5
V gene: TRBV10-2
D gene: TRBD1

CDR3 DNA: TGCGCCAGCAGTGAGGACAGGCGGATAGGGAACACTGAAGCTTTCTTT
CDR3 protein: CASSEDRRIGNTEAFF
clone size: .
J gene: TRBJ1-1
V gene: TRBV10-1
D gene: .

CDR3 DNA: TGTGCCAGCAGTCCCTACTACGAGCAGTACTTC
CDR3 protein: CASSPYYEQYF
clone size: .
J gene: TRBJ2-7
V gene: TRBV2
D gene: .

CDR3 DNA: TGTGCCAGCAGGAGCCCTCGAACAGGGAAGGATGGCTACACCTTC
CDR3 protein: CASRSPRTGKDGYTF
clone size: .
J gene: TRBJ1-2
V gene: TRBV2
D gene: .

CDR3 DNA: TGTGCCAGCAGTTTATCGGGACAGGGATTCTACACCTTC
CDR3 protein: CASSLSGQGFYTF
clone size: .
J gene: TRBJ1-2
V gene: TRBV12-3/TRBV12-4
D gene: TRBD1

CDR3 DNA: TGTGCCAGCAGTCAACTAACGCCGGATACGGGTGGCTACACCTTC
CDR3 protein: CASSQLTPDTGGYTF
clone size: once
J gene: TRBJ1-2
V gene: TRBV6-5
D gene: .

CDR3 DNA: TGTGCCAGCAGCCACGGTACTGAAGCTTTCTTT
CDR3 protein: CASSHGTEAFF
clone size: .
J gene: TRBJ1-1
V gene: TRBV6-2/TRBV6-3
D gene: .

CDR3 DNA: TGTGCCAGCAGTTACCGAGCAGGGGGAAATTCACCCCTCCACTTT
CDR3 protein: CASSYRAGGNSPLHF
clone size: .
J gene: TRBJ1-6
V gene: TRBV6-5
D gene: TRBD1

CDR3 DNA: TGCGCCAGCAGCTTACTGACAGGGGCGGGAACAGATACGCAGTATTTT
CDR3 protein: CASSLLTGAGTDTQYF
clone size: few
J gene: TRBJ2-3
V gene: TRBV5-1
D gene: TRBD1

CDR3 DNA: TGTGCCAGCAGGGGGACAGAGAACACTGAAGCTTTCTTT
CDR3 protein: CASRGTENTEAFF
clone size: .
J gene: TRBJ1-1
V gene: TRBV27
D gene: TRBD1

CDR3 DNA: TGTGCCGGAGCAGTAGCGGGCGATCCAAAAAGGTACTTC
CDR3 protein: CAGAVAGDPKRYF
clone size: few
J gene: TRBJ2-7
V gene: TRBV7-2
D gene: TRBD2

CDR3 DNA: TGTGCCAGTAGCGGGGAGAACTATGGCTACACCTTC
CDR3 protein: CASSGENYGYTF
clone size: .
J gene: TRBJ1-2
V gene: TRBV19
D gene: .

CDR3 DNA: TGTGCCAGCAGCGTCCAGGGTGTAACTGCCACTGAAGCTTTCTTT
CDR3 protein: CASSVQGVTATEAFF
clone size: .
J gene: TRBJ1-1
V gene: TRBV9
D gene: .

CDR3 DNA: TGTGCCAGCAGTTTTTTCCTTGGACAGGGGAACACTGAAGCTTTCTTT
CDR3 protein: CASSFFLGQGNTEAFF
clone size: .
J gene: TRBJ1-1
V gene: TRBV28
D gene: TRBD1

CDR3 DNA: TGTGCCAGCAGCTCCCGGGACAGGGCGTCGGATGAGCAGTTCTTC
CDR3 protein: CASSSRDRASDEQFF
clone size: .
J gene: TRBJ2-1
V gene: TRBV11-3
D gene: TRBD1

CDR3 DNA: TGTGCCAGCAGTAGATTCGGACAGGCGGGAACTGAAGCTTTCTTT
CDR3 protein: CASSRFGQAGTEAFF
clone size: .
J gene: TRBJ1-1
V gene: TRBV28
D gene: TRBD1

CDR3 DNA: TGTGCCAGCAGCCCGCCGTCGGCCGCGGTATCTATGAACACTGAAGCTTTCTTT
CDR3 protein: CASSPPSAAVSMNTEAFF
clone size: .
J gene: TRBJ1-1
V gene: TRBV3-1/TRBV3-2
D gene: .

CDR3 DNA: TGTGCCACCAGTGACGGCACAGGGGGCGAGGAGACCCAGTACTTC
CDR3 protein: CATSDGTGGEETQYF
clone size: .
J gene: TRBJ2-5
V gene: TRBV24-1
D gene: TRBD1

CDR3 DNA: TGTGCCAGCAGTCCAGGACTTAGCACAGATACGCAGTATTTT
CDR3 protein: CASSPGLSTDTQYF
clone size: .
J gene: TRBJ2-3
V gene: TRBV7-2
D gene: .

CDR3 DNA: TGTGCCAGCAGCTTTACAGCTTATGGCTACACCTTC
CDR3 protein: CASSFTAYGYTF
clone size: .
J gene: TRBJ1-2
V gene: TRBV7-2
D gene: .

CDR3 DNA: TGTGCCAGCAGCTTATCGCAGGGAATGGGTGAAAAACTGTTTTTT
CDR3 protein: CASSLSQGMGEKLFF
clone size: .
J gene: TRBJ1-4
V gene: TRBV7-8
D gene: .

CDR3 DNA: TGTGCCATCAGTGCGAAGGGGATGAACACTGAAGCTTTCTTT
CDR3 protein: CAISAKGMNTEAFF
clone size: .
J gene: TRBJ1-1
V gene: TRBV10-3
D gene: .

CDR3 DNA: TGTGCCAGCAGCCCCCCTAATCAAGAGACCCAGTACTTC
CDR3 protein: CASSPPNQETQYF
clone size: .
J gene: TRBJ2-5
V gene: TRBV13
D gene: .

CDR3 DNA: TGCGCCAGCAGCCAAGAAGCCCCCCCTACCTCCTACGAGCAGTACTTC
CDR3 protein: CASSQEAPPTSYEQYF
clone size: .
J gene: TRBJ2-7
V gene: TRBV4-1
D gene: .

CDR3 DNA: TGTGCCAGCAGCAAAGCCGGGACTCCCACAGATACGCAGTATTTT
CDR3 protein: CASSKAGTPTDTQYF
clone size: few
J gene: TRBJ2-3
V gene: TRBV9
D gene: .

CDR3 DNA: TGTGCCAGCAGCGTTAAGGACAGGGACGCTTATTCTTATGGCTACACCTTC
CDR3 protein: CASSVKDRDAYSYGYTF
clone size: .
J gene: TRBJ1-2
V gene: TRBV9
D gene: TRBD1

CDR3 DNA: TGTGCCACCCAATTCGGACAGGGGGCGAGCAATTCACCCCTCCACTTT
CDR3 protein: CATQFGQGASNSPLHF
clone size: .
J gene: TRBJ1-6
V gene: TRBV10-3
D gene: TRBD1

CDR3 DNA: TGTGCCAGCAGTGGGGGGGGCAGATATCAGCCCCAGCATTTT
CDR3 protein: CASSGGGRYQPQHF
clone size: .
J gene: TRBJ1-5
V gene: TRBV2
D gene: .

CDR3 DNA: TGTGCCAGCAGCTTGCCCGGACAGGGGGAAGCTTTCTTT
CDR3 protein: CASSLPGQGEAFF
clone size: .
J gene: TRBJ1-1
V gene: TRBV5-5
D gene: TRBD1

CDR3 DNA: TGTGCCACCAGTGATGGGGGGGTCGGTGGCTACACCTTC
CDR3 protein: CATSDGGVGGYTF
clone size: once
J gene: TRBJ1-2
V gene: TRBV24-1
D gene: .

CDR3 DNA: TGTGCCAGCAGCCCTGGGGTGAAGGGGACTAACTATGGCTACACCTTC
CDR3 protein: CASSPGVKGTNYGYTF
clone size: .
J gene: TRBJ1-2
V gene: TRBV7-6
D gene: .

CDR3 DNA: TGTGCCAGCAGTTTGGGGAGGGGGAACACTGAAGCTTTCTTT
CDR3 protein: CASSLGRGNTEAFF
clone size: .
J gene: TRBJ1-1
V gene: TRBV27
D gene: .

CDR3 DNA: TGTGCCAGTGGGGGGGGCACCTCTGGAAACACCATATATTTT
CDR3 protein: CASGGGTSGNTIYF
clone size: .
J gene: TRBJ1-3
V gene: TRBV19
D gene: .